The 15 T cell receptor beta chains reported below all come from one sample, sequenced in a study of T cells in localized non-small cell lung cancer. TCRdb's copy holds only in-frame clones and misses some; the assay was immunoSEQ multiplex PCR. The sample records under 30,000 clones, about 89% being singletons. The specimen comprised peripheral blood, sampled before any cancer treatment. These receptors came from a woman between 40 and 69 years old with stage I lung adenocarcinoma.

Concerning this clone: Because the CDR3 is missing its conserved closing phenylalanine or tryptophan, this is likely a read error. Because the CDR3's place on the DNA is in doubt, the DNA is left out and the CDR3 is given as listed by TCRdb. The chain combines TRBV27 with TRBJ2-7; TRBD1 reflects the table's D call only, with no check against the DNA. Per the germline V gene, CDR1 is MNHEY and CDR2 is SMNVEV (reference sequence). The CDR3 is made up of 8 amino acids, end residues included. The CDR3 loop reads CASRPLAA.

The rearrangement joins TRBV7-9 to TRBJ1-3; no reliable D call. The CDR3 totals 12 residues. Germline V lookup: CDR1 SEHNR, CDR2 FQNEAQ (reference sequence). The V end lost 10 bases, the J end lost 2 bases, and 9 bases lay between the germline ends. The CDR3: CATREAGNTIYF. CDR3 nucleotide sequence: TGTGCCACCCGGGAGGCTGGAAACACCATATATTTT.

This chain joins TRBV10-3 and TRBJ2-3; 8 bases align to TRBD2. Germline-derived CDR1 and CDR2 are ENHRY and SYGVKD. CDR3 length equals 16 residues. V gave up 3 bases and J gave up 2 bases; unmatched junction bases: 7. The CDR3 loop reads CAISDLAGRITDTQYF. The CDR3 nucleotides read TGTGCCATCAGTGACTTAGCGGGGCGAATCACAGATACGCAGTATTTT.

This chain links TRBV28 with TRBJ2-2; no firm D call. The V end lost 3 bases, the J end lost 2 bases, and 10 bases lay between the germline ends. Germline V gene sequence: CDR1 MDHEN, CDR2 SYDVKM. The CDR3 runs to 15 residues. DNA for the CDR3: TGTGCCAGCAGTTTCACCAGAGGAAACACCGGGGAGCTGTTTTTT. It translates to CASSFTRGNTGELFF.

The CDR3 DNA follows: TGTGCCAGCAGCCAAACAGGGGGAGGTGGAAACACCATATATTTT. Protein product: CASSQTGGGGNTIYF. This rearrangement joins TRBV7-9 to TRBJ1-3, with 8 nucleotides matching TRBD1. CDR1 SEHNR and CDR2 FQNEAQ come from the germline V gene (reference sequence). CDR3 size: 15 residues. J lost 3 bases, V lost 5 bases, and 6 bases had no gene match.

The chain combines TRBV15 with TRBJ2-2, with a possible D match to TRBD1 (6 bases). Trimming took off 3 bases at V and 0 bases at J, with 14 bases between the two ends. Germline lookup yields CDR1 LNHNV and CDR2 YYDKDF (reference sequence). The length of the CDR3 is 17 residues. Here the CDR3 reads CATSSAPDSSNTGELFF. The DNA of the CDR3 is TGTGCCACCAGCAGTGCCCCGGACAGCTCGAACACCGGGGAGCTGTTTTTT.

This rearrangement joins TRBV6-4 to TRBJ2-7, with D unclear. Per germline, CDR1 MRHNA and CDR2 SNTAGT. This CDR3 is 18 amino acids long. Trimming removed 3 bases at V and 2 bases at J, with 23 bases between. In DNA form, the CDR3 reads TGTGCCAGCAGTGATCGTTTCAGCCGATCAACAGACCCCTACGAGCAGTACTTC. This encodes CASSDRFSRSTDPYEQYF.

This chain links TRBV7-2 with TRBJ2-1; D is unresolved. This CDR3 has 16 residues. Per the germline V gene, CDR1 is SGHTA and CDR2 is FQGNSA. V shed 5 bases and J shed 2 bases, with 16 bases lying between them. The CDR3 region has the DNA TGTGCCAGCAGCCCTCTGTTTCTGAGAACCTACAATGAGCAGTTCTTC. Amino acids: CASSPLFLRTYNEQFF.

This chain links TRBV14 with TRBJ2-5; D unclear. Germline CDR1 SGHDN, CDR2 FVKESK. The germline V and J ends were trimmed by 0 bases and 5 bases, with 7 bases remaining between them. CDR3 length equals 13 residues. DNA of the CDR3: TGTGCCAGCAGCCAAGAGAGCTGGGAGACCCAGTACTTC. Amino acids: CASSQESWETQYF.

The chain joins TRBV9 to TRBJ2-3; D may correspond to TRBD1 or TRBD2 (6 bases each). CDR1 SGDLS and CDR2 YYNGEE come from the germline V gene. The V end lost 4 bases, the J end lost 6 bases, and 21 bases lay between the germline ends. The CDR3 extends over 16 amino acids. The CDR3 bases are TGTGCCAGCAGCATCTTACCCGGGGGCGCGGGGGATACGCAGTATTTT. This gives the protein CASSILPGGAGDTQYF.

V is TRBV28 and J is TRBJ1-2; D unclear. The CDR3 is 12 residues long. V lost 2 bases, J lost 8 bases, and 9 bases lay in between. Germline CDR1 MDHEN, CDR2 SYDVKM. CDR3 residues: CASSLGVGGYTF. The DNA of the CDR3 is TGTGCCAGCAGTTTAGGGGTCGGGGGCTACACCTTC.

V usage is TRBV4-2 and J usage is TRBJ1-4; 7 bases map to TRBD1. After removal of 2 bases from V and 2 bases from J, the junction contained 5 bases not matched to a gene. Germline V gene sequence: CDR1 LGHNA, CDR2 YNFKEQ. The CDR3 loop spans 16 amino acids. CDR3 protein: CASSQRTGATNEKLFF. In DNA form, the CDR3 reads TGTGCCAGCAGCCAACGGACAGGCGCCACTAATGAAAAACTGTTTTTT.

The chain carries TRBV27 and TRBJ1-5, with a tentative D call TRBD1 (6 bases). V lost 7 bases to trimming and J lost 1 base, with 14 bases between them. From germline, CDR1 is MNHEY and CDR2 SMNVEV (reference sequence). This CDR3 contains 15 residues. The CDR3: CASNSGGGSNQPQHF. CDR3 nucleotide sequence: TGTGCCAGCAACTCCGGAGGGGGGAGCAATCAGCCCCAGCATTTT.

For the CDR3, the DNA is TGTGCCAGCAGTGAAGGTCTGCGGACTGCTTATGGCTACACCTTC. Residues: CASSEGLRTAYGYTF. The V call is TRBV6-1, the J call TRBJ1-2, with no clear D. V was shortened by 1 base and J by 5 bases, with 14 bases between the two germline ends. Germline V gives CDR1 MNHNS, CDR2 SASEGT. The CDR3 loop spans 15 amino acids.

The chain is built from TRBV7-9 and TRBJ2-1, with D unresolved. The CDR3 is made up of 13 amino acids. The V gene lost 6 bases and the J gene lost 0 bases, with 6 bases spanning the gap. Germline values: CDR1 SEHNR, CDR2 FQNEAQ (reference sequence). CDR3 sequence (DNA): TGTGCCAGCAGTCAGAGCTCCTACAATGAGCAGTTCTTC. It yields the protein CASSQSSYNEQFF.